One and the same sample provided the 10 T cell receptor beta chains below, sequenced in a study of T cell repertoires in cytomegalovirus infection. MiXCR, applied by TCRdb to the reads, yields one record per CDR3 protein. The table records about 700,000 distinct CDR3 sequences, around 32% of them present only once. These TCRs are of unknown antigen specificity. This specimen consisted of cultured PBMCs, obtained from culture after CMV antigen stimulation. These receptors were taken from a human donor in good health (CMV status not recorded). Some clones in this sample may be carry-over from other donors' samples.

This clonotype appeared a few times. J is TRBJ1-5 and V is TRBV2; TRBD1 matches at 7 bases. The CDR3 spans 15 residues. Germline V gives CDR1 SNHLY, CDR2 FYNNEI. V lost 2 bases, J lost 6 bases, and 7 bases stayed unmatched. In DNA, the CDR3 is TGTGCCAGCAGTGAAACCAGGGGGGGATCTCAGCCCCAGCATTTT. It translates to CASSETRGGSQPQHF.

This clonotype was seen once. V gene TRBV12-5 combines with J gene TRBJ2-7; TRBD2 aligns across 7 bases. This CDR3 is built from 17 residues. V was clipped by 0 bases and J by 0 bases; unmatched bases: 8. Germline V gene sequence: CDR1 LGHNT, CDR2 FRNRAP. In DNA form, the CDR3 reads TGTGCTAGTGGTTTGGTACTCGGCGGGAGAGACTCCTACGAGCAGTACTTC. This codes for CASGLVLGGRDSYEQYF.

The CDR3 DNA reads TGTGCCAGCAGCCCGCCGGGACTAGCGGAGGAGCAGTACTTC. It yields the protein CASSPPGLAEEQYF. The chain carries TRBV5-4 and TRBJ2-7, with 11 bases that match TRBD2. This CDR3 has 14 amino acids. With 4 bases clipped from V and 7 bases from J, the junction kept 7 bases outside the gene matches. Germline lookup yields CDR1 SGHNT and CDR2 YYREEE (reference sequence).

This chain joins TRBV19 and TRBJ2-3, with 7 nucleotides matching TRBD2. With V trimmed by 4 bases and J by 6 bases, 7 bases remained unmatched. This CDR3 is built from 14 residues. Per germline, CDR1 LNHDA and CDR2 SQIVND (reference sequence). The CDR3 region is CASSTGGPQDTQYF. The CDR3 DNA sequence: TGTGCCAGTAGTACGGGAGGCCCCCAGGATACGCAGTATTTT.

This chain connects TRBV20-1 to TRBJ1-1; D uncertain. Trimming took 0 bases from V and 2 from J, leaving 10 bases between them. Germline CDR1 reads DFQATT; CDR2 reads SNEGSKA (reference sequence). This CDR3 has 14 residues. The CDR3 reads CSARDGSGNTEAFF. The CDR3 DNA reads as TGCAGTGCTAGAGATGGGTCAGGCAACACTGAAGCTTTCTTT.

This clonotype was seen more than once but under ten times. The chain is built from TRBV7-9 and TRBJ2-7; D call uncertain. The germline CDR1 and CDR2 sequences are SEHNR and FQNEAQ (reference sequence). V lost 4 bases, J lost 2 bases, and 15 bases lay in between. The CDR3 covers 15 residues. DNA for the CDR3: TGTGCCAGCAGCTCATATGGTACCCAGGCCTACGAGCAGTACTTC. The encoded protein is CASSSYGTQAYEQYF. The complete variable domain, with remaining parts taken from reference TRBV7-9 and TRBJ2-7, reads DTGVSQNPRHKITKRGQNVTFRCDPISEHNRLYWYRQTLGQGPEFLTYFQNEAQLEKSRLLSDRFSAERPKGSFSTLEIQRTEQGDSAMYLCASSSYGTQAYEQYFGPGTRLTVT.

At least ten counts were recorded for this clonotype. The chain carries TRBV7-2 and TRBJ2-4; the match to TRBD2 covers 10 bases. CDR1 and CDR2 from the germline V gene are SGHTA and FQGNSA. The trim removed 6 bases at V and 3 bases at J, leaving 8 bases unmatched. The CDR3 is 16 residues long. CDR3 protein: CASRARTSGYKNIQYF. CDR3 in DNA: TGTGCCAGCAGGGCCCGGACTAGCGGTTACAAAAACATTCAGTACTTC.

This clonotype was picked up a small number of times. The gene calls are TRBV12-3 or TRBV12-4 and TRBJ2-6, with D hard to call. This CDR3 contains 14 residues. The V end was cut by 1 base, the J end by 4 bases, with 5 bases between. The CDR3 spells CASSLGRGANVLTF. The CDR3 DNA reads as TGTGCCAGCAGTTTAGGGCGCGGGGCCAACGTCCTGACTTTC.

This clonotype has ten or more counts. This chain uses TRBV28 with TRBJ2-6; TRBD1 aligns across 7 bases. V shed 5 bases and J 1 base; nucleotides not matched to a gene: 2. The CDR3 is made up of 15 amino acids. Germline loops: CDR1 MDHEN, CDR2 SYDVKM. The CDR3 protein is CASSRQGSGANVLTF. The CDR3 DNA is TGTGCCAGCAGTAGACAGGGTTCTGGGGCCAACGTCCTGACTTTC.

This chain connects TRBV29-1 to TRBJ2-3; the D call may be TRBD1 or TRBD2 (5 bases each). V lost 4 bases and J 2 bases, leaving 28 bases between the germline ends. The germline V gene has CDR1 SQVTM and CDR2 ANQGSEA. CDR3 size: 19 residues. The DNA of the CDR3 is TGCAGCGTTGGGGGCAGGTCGTCTAGCTGGGTTCTTCTCACAGATACGCAGTATTTT. It specifies CSVGGRSSSWVLLTDTQYF.